This T cell receptor beta chain was captured by sequencing in a study of response to subunit inactivated influenza vaccine. Study results and caveats: With each seasonal influenza vaccination, the authors suggested, few new T cells are recruited.

One entry per CDR3 protein, called by TCRdb with MiXCR from the RT-PCR reads. Here the sample spans a few hundred thousand distinct CDR3 sequences, roughly a fifth being singletons. This clonotype was counted at least ten times. Its target is not known. The sample here was PBMCs from blood, taken less than 22 months after vaccination. The clonotype originates from a man aged 50 to 69 who received an inactivated influenza vaccine.

In nucleotides, the CDR3 is TGTGCCAGCAGCTCGAGATCTAACTATGGCTACACCTTC. Encoded protein: CASSSRSNYGYTF. The chain has TRBV7-9 and TRBJ1-2; no reliable D call. CDR3 length: 13 residues. Germline V gene lookup returns CDR1 SEHNR and CDR2 FQNEAQ (reference sequence). The V gene lost 4 bases and the J gene lost 0 bases, with 6 bases spanning the gap.